This T cell receptor (beta chain) came from a study of Ad26.COV2.S vaccination and SARS-CoV-2 variants (dated by TCRdb to the early 2020s). Regarding the research as a whole: The specificity and breadth of SARS-CoV-2-reactive T cell receptors after Ad26.COV2.S vaccination were assessed by TCRbeta repertoire sequencing. A total of 32 samples were included in the TCR-sequenced set, comprising around 19 Ad26.COV2.S vaccine recipients, 5 placebo recipients and 8 SARS-CoV-2 convalescent individuals.

The research as a whole found: Comparable non-spike TCR breadth was observed between vaccine and placebo recipients, consistent with only spike being contained in the vaccine. After vaccination, substantial breadth of spike-specific CD8+ and CD4+ T cell responses was reported. Spike-specific TCR breadth was higher in Ad26.COV2.S recipients than in placebo recipients (P = 0.0014). According to the authors, total T cell responses may have been underestimated by the TCR breadth and depth analyses.

CDR3 length: 17 amino acids, cysteine to phenylalanine. Of all the DNA, just the CDR3 is kept, 51 bases in frame from base 1. CDR1 is given as MNHEY and CDR2 as SMNVEV, both from the germline V gene (reference sequence). V loses 2 bases, J loses 0 bases, and the germline ends lie 14 bases apart. The immunoSEQ Assay was the method used to sequence TCRbeta CDR3 regions. After extraction, genomic DNA underwent amplification by bias-controlled multiplex PCR, followed by high-throughput sequencing. The published analysis was carried out like this. To quantify the absolute abundance of every unique TCRbeta CDR3 region, sequences were collapsed and filtered. Usable DNA was measured by amplifying reference genes present in all nucleated cells, and TCRbeta template counts were normalized to that usable DNA to estimate T cell fraction. Repertoire TCRs were annotated as SARS-CoV-2-specific by exact matching of V gene, CDR3 amino acid sequence and J gene to a known reactive TCR set. MIRA supplied the reference SARS-CoV-2 TCR set, which was filtered for enrichment in COVID-19-positive ImmuneCODE repertoires so that public or cross-reactive TCRs were removed. Using the MIRA antigens, annotated TCRs were further analysed by specific ORF or by position within an ORF. Breadth was defined as annotated unique rearrangements over total unique productive rearrangements; depth was the summed frequency of those rearrangements. Two-sided Wilcoxon rank-sum tests were applied when comparing TCR breadth between groups. In TCRdb, the immuneACCESS table is reduced to in-frame sequences with V and J assigned. These tables do not hold every clone; where another copy was compared, an unresolved V gene accounts for under half, and the others remain unexplained. Clonal size and the V and J genes are those of that table, whereas D and trimming came from the DNA. Within this sample are about 350,000 clones, with roughly nine tenths of them counted one time only. Together, the top ten hold about 3.9% of the sample.

In the case of this clone: This clone's antigen is unknown. No per-base quality is available; no much larger clone lies one base away.

Explained via the paper, the time point label denotes: individuals recovered from natural SARS-CoV-2 infection. The sequencing here drew on peripheral blood, taken after recovery from COVID-19. This receptor chain uses TRBV27 and TRBJ1-5; the D gene remains uncertain. This TCR came from a human donor who had recovered from COVID-19. The CDR3 in this case is CASSLVPPTYSNQPQHF. In nucleotides, the sequence is TGTGCCAGCAGTTTAGTGCCCCCAACTTATAGCAATCAGCCCCAGCATTTT.